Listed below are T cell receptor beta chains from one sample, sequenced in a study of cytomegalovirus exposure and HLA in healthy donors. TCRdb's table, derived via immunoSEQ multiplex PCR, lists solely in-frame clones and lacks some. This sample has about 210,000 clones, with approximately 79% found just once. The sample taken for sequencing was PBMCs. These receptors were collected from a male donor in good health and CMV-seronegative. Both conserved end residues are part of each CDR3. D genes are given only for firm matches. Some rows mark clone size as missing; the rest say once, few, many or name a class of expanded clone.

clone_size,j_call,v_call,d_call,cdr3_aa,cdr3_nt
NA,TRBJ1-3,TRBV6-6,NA,CASRPGVSGNTIYF,TGTGCCAGCAGACCCGGGGTGTCTGGAAACACCATATATTTT
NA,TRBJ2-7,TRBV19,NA,CASSMPSNFSYEQYF,TGTGCCAGTAGTATGCCCTCGAACTTCTCCTACGAGCAGTACTTC
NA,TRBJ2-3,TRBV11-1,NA,CASSLEGGRRDTQYF,TGTGCCAGCAGCCTAGAAGGCGGTCGGCGGGATACGCAGTATTTT
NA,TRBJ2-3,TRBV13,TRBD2,CASSLVGLAGTDTQYF,TGTGCCAGCAGCTTAGTGGGACTAGCGGGGACAGATACGCAGTATTTT
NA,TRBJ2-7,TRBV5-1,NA,CASSLAPGSEQYF,TGCGCCAGCAGCTTGGCCCCAGGTTCCGAGCAGTACTTC
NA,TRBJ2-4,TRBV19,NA,CASSTQGTKNIQYF,TGTGCCAGTAGTACACAGGGTACCAAAAACATTCAGTACTTC
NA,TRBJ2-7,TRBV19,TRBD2,CASGLAINSYEQYF,TGTGCCAGCGGACTAGCGATTAACTCCTACGAGCAGTACTTC
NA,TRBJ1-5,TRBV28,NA,CASSFVESDQPQHF,TGTGCCAGCAGTTTTGTAGAGTCCGATCAGCCCCAGCATTTT
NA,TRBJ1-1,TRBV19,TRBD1,CASSILLTGSTEAFF,TGTGCCAGTAGTATCCTATTGACAGGGAGCACTGAAGCTTTCTTT
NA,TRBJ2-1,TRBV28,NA,CASSSNNRYNEQFF,TGTGCCAGCAGTTCCAACAACAGGTACAATGAGCAGTTCTTC
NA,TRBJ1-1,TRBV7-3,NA,CASSRTVNTEAFF,TGTGCCAGCAGCCGGACAGTGAACACTGAAGCTTTCTTT
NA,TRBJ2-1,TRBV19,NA,CASSIGEQGREQFF,TGTGCCAGTAGTATAGGAGAACAGGGAAGGGAGCAGTTCTTC
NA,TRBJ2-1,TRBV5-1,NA,CASMTPKKQFF,TGCGCCAGCATGACTCCTAAGAAGCAGTTCTTC
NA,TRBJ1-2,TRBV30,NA,CAWSVTGSNYGYTF,TGTGCCTGGAGTGTAACCGGGTCTAACTATGGCTACACCTTC
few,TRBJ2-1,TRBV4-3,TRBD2,CASSQLLGGLAGGNEQFF,TGCGCCAGCAGCCAATTACTGGGGGGGCTAGCGGGAGGTAATGAGCAGTTCTTC
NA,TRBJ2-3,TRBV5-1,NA,CASSLAPPTDTQYF,TGCGCCAGCAGCTTGGCTCCCCCCACAGATACGCAGTATTTT
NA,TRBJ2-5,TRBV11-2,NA,CASSSYHRAQETQYF,TGTGCCAGCAGCTCCTACCACAGGGCCCAAGAGACCCAGTACTTC
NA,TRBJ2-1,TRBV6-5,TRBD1,CASSYSGQNNEQFF,TGTGCCAGCAGTTACTCGGGACAGAACAATGAGCAGTTCTTC
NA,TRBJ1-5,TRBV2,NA,CASREVQGLDQPQHF,TGTGCCAGCAGAGAAGTTCAGGGTTTGGATCAGCCCCAGCATTTT
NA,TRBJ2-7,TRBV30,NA,CAWRSSYEQYF,TGTGCCTGGAGATCCTCCTACGAGCAGTACTTC
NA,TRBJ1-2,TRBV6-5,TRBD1,CASSLAGTGNGYTF,TGTGCCAGCAGTCTCGCCGGGACAGGCAACGGCTACACCTTC
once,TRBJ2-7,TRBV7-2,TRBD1,CASSLGTAYEQYF,TGTGCCAGCAGCTTGGGGACAGCGTACGAGCAGTACTTC
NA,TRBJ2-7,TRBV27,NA,CASSYTQVHEQYF,TGTGCCAGCAGTTACACTCAGGTCCACGAGCAGTACTTC
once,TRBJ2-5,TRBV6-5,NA,CASREPARETQYF,TGTGCCAGCCGGGAGCCCGCTCGAGAGACCCAGTACTTC
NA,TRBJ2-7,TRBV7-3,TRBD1,CASSLTGTGTYEQYF,TGTGCCAGCAGCTTAACAGGGACAGGGACCTACGAGCAGTACTTC
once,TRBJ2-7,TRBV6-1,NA,CASSGLYEQYF,TGTGCCAGCAGTGGACTTTACGAGCAGTACTTC
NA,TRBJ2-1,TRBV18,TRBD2,CASSPAGGLYNEQFF,TGTGCCAGCTCACCCGCGGGGGGCCTCTACAATGAGCAGTTCTTC
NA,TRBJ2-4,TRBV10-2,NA,CASSGRLAKNIQYF,TGCGCCAGCAGTGGGAGGTTAGCCAAAAACATTCAGTACTTC
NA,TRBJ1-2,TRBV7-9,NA,CATKGGDYGYTF,TGTGCCACCAAGGGAGGCGACTATGGCTACACCTTC
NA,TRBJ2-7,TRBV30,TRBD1,CAWSVLNRGLSEQYF,TGTGCCTGGAGTGTACTGAACAGGGGGCTATCCGAGCAGTACTTC
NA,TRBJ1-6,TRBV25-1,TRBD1,CASSAGQGHNSPLHF,TGTGCCAGCAGTGCCGGACAGGGACATAATTCACCCCTCCACTTT
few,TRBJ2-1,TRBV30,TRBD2,CAWSGSGRINEQFF,TGTGCCTGGAGTGGCAGCGGGAGAATCAATGAGCAGTTCTTC
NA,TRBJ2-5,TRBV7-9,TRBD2,CASSLYGGGQGTQETQYF,TGTGCCAGCAGCTTATACGGGGGGGGACAAGGGACCCAAGAGACCCAGTACTTC
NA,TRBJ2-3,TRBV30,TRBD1,CAWTKDRGGTDTQYF,TGTGCCTGGACCAAAGACAGGGGGGGCACAGATACGCAGTATTTT
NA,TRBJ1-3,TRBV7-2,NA,CASSLTGISGNTIYF,TGTGCCAGCAGCTTAACAGGAATATCTGGAAACACCATATATTTT
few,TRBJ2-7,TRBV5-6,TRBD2,CASSLDYGRGEQYF,TGTGCCAGCAGCTTGGACTATGGGAGGGGCGAGCAGTACTTC
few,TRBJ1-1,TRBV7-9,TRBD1,CASSDGGTGGASTEAFF,TGTGCCAGCAGCGATGGAGGGACAGGGGGCGCGAGCACTGAAGCTTTCTTT
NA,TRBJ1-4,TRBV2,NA,CASSERSEKLFF,TGTGCCAGCAGTGAAAGGAGTGAAAAACTGTTTTTT
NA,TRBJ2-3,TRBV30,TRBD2,CAWSTTSGRAGFEYF,TGTGCCTGGAGTACCACTAGCGGGAGGGCCGGCTTTGAGTATTTT
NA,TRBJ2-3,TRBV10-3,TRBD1,CAISESGHRGPDTQYF,TGTGCCATCAGTGAGTCGGGTCACAGGGGGCCAGATACGCAGTATTTT
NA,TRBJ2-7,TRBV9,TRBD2,CASSVGAGGVSEQYF,TGTGCCAGCAGCGTAGGAGCGGGGGGCGTCTCCGAGCAGTACTTC
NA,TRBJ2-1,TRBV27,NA,CASSQRRVYNEQFF,TGTGCCAGCAGCCAAAGGAGGGTCTACAATGAGCAGTTCTTC
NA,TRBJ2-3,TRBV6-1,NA,CASSKLAYTDTQYF,TGTGCCAGCAGTAAGCTAGCTTACACAGATACGCAGTATTTT
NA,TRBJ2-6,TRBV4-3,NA,CASSQAPGSGANVLTF,TGCGCCAGCAGCCAAGCACCGGGGTCTGGGGCCAACGTCCTGACTTTC
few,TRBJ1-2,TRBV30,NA,CAWTKGGGYTF,TGTGCCTGGACGAAGGGAGGTGGCTACACCTTC
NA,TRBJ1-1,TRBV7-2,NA,CASSTEYSNTEAFF,TGTGCCAGCAGCACTGAATACAGCAACACTGAAGCTTTCTTT
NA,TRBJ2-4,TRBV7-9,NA,CASSSDSLIQYF,TGTGCCAGCAGCTCGGACAGCTTAATTCAGTACTTC
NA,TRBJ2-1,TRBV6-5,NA,CASKASQAHNEQFF,TGTGCCAGCAAAGCATCCCAGGCGCACAATGAGCAGTTCTTC
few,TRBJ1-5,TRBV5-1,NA,CASSLGSSNQPQHF,TGCGCCAGCAGCTTAGGGAGTAGCAATCAGCCCCAGCATTTT
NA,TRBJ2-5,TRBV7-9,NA,CASSLVRETQYF,TGTGCCAGCAGCTTAGTGCGGGAGACCCAGTACTTC
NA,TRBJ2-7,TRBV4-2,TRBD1,CASSRASADRAYEQYF,TGTGCCAGCAGCCGAGCCTCAGCTGACAGGGCCTACGAGCAGTACTTC
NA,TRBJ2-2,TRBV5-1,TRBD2,CASSSGLAGRVRNGELFF,TGCGCCAGCAGCTCGGGACTAGCGGGAAGGGTGAGGAACGGGGAGCTGTTTTTT
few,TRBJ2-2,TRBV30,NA,CAWSAGFNTGELFF,TGTGCCTGGAGTGCGGGGTTCAACACCGGGGAGCTGTTTTTT
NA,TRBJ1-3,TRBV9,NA,CASTRQASSGNTIYF,TGTGCCAGCACCCGACAGGCTAGCTCTGGAAACACCATATATTTT
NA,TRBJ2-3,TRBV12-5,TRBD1,CASGLVEGARTDTQYF,TGTGCTAGTGGTTTGGTCGAGGGGGCCCGCACAGATACGCAGTATTTT